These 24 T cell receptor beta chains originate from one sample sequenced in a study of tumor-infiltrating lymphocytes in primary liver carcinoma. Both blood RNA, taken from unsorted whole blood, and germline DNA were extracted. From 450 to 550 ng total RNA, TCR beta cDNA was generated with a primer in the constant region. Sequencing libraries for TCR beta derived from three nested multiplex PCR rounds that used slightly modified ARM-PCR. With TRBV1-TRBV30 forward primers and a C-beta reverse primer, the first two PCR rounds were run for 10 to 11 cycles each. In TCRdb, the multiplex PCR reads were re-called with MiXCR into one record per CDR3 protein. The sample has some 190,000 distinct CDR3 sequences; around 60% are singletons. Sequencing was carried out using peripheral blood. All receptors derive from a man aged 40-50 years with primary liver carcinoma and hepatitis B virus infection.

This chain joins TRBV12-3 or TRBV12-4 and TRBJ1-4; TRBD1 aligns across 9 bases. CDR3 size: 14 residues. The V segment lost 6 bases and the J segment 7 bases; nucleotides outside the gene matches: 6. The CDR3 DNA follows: TGTGCCAGCAGCCCCGGGACAGGGACTGAAAAACTGTTTTTT. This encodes CASSPGTGTEKLFF.

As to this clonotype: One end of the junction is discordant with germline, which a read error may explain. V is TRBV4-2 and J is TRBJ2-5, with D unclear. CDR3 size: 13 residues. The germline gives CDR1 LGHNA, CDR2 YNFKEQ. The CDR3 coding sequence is TGTGCCATCAGCCAAGTGGCCGGGGAGACCCAGTACTTC. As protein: CAISQVAGETQYF.

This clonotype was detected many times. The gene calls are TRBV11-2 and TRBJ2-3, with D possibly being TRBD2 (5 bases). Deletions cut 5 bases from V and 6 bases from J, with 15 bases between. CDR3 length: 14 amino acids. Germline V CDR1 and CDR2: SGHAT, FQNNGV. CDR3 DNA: TGTGCCAGCAGCCCCAGGACTGTCACGGATACGCAGTATTTT. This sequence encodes CASSPRTVTDTQYF.

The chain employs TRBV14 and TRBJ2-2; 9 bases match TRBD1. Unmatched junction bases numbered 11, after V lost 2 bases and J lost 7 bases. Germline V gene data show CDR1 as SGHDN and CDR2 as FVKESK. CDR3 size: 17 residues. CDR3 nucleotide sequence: TGTGCCAGCAGCCAATCCGTCCGGGACAGGGTGGACGGGGAGCTGTTTTTT. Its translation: CASSQSVRDRVDGELFF.

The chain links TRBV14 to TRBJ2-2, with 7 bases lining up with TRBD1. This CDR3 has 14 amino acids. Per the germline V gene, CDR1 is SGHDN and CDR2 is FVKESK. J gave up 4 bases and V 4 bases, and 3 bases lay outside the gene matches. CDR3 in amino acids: CASSRDRVTGELFF. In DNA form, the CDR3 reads TGTGCCAGCAGCCGAGACAGGGTCACCGGGGAGCTGTTTTTT.

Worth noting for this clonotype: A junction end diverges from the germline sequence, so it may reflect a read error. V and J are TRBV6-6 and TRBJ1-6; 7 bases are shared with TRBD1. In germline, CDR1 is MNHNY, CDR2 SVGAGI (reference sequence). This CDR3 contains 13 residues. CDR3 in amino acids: CSSRTRGDSPLHF. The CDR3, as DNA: TGTTCCAGCAGGACCAGGGGGGACTCACCCCTCCACTTT.

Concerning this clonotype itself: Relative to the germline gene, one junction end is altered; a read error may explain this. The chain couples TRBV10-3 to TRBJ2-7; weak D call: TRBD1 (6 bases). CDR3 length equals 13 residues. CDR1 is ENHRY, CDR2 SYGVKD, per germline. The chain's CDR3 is CAISVTGAYEEYF. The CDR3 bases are TGTGCCATCAGTGTGACAGGAGCCTACGAGGAGTACTTC.

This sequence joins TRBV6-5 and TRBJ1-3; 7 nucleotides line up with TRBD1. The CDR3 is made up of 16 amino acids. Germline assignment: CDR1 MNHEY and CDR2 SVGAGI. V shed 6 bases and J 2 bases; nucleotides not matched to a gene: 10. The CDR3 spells CASSADRALTGNTIYF. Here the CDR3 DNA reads TGTGCCAGCAGCGCTGACAGGGCCCTCACTGGAAACACCATATATTTT.

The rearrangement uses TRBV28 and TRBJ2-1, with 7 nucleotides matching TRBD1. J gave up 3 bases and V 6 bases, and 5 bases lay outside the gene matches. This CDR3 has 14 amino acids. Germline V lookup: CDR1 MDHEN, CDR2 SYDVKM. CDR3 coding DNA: TGTGCCAGCAGAACAGGGGCCGGCTACAATGAGCAGTTCTTC. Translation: CASRTGAGYNEQFF.

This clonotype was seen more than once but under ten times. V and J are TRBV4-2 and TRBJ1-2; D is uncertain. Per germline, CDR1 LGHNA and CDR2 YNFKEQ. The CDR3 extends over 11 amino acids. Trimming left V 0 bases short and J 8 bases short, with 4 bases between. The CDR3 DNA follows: TGTGCCAGCAGCCAAGAAGGCGGCTACACCTTC. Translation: CASSQEGGYTF.

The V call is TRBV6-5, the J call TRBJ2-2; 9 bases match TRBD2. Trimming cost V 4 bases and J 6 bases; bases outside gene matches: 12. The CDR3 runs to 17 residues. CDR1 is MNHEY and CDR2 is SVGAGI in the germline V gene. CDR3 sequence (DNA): TGTGCCAGCAGTTTCTTTAAGATAGCGGGAGCGGCCGGGGAGCTGTTTTTT. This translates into CASSFFKIAGAAGELFF.

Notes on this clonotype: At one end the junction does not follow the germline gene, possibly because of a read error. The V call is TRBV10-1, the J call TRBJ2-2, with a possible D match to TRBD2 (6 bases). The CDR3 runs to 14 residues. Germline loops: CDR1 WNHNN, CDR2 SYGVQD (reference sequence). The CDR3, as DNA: TGCGCCAGCTCCGACGGCACAGACACCGGGGGGCTGTTTTTT. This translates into CASSDGTDTGGLFF.

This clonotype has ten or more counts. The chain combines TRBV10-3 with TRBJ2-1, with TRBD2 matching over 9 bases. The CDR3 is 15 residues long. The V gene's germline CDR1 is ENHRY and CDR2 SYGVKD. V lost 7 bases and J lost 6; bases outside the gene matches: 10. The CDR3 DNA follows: TGTGCCATCAATTCAGTGACTAGCGGCATCAATGAGCAGTTCTTC. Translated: CAINSVTSGINEQFF.

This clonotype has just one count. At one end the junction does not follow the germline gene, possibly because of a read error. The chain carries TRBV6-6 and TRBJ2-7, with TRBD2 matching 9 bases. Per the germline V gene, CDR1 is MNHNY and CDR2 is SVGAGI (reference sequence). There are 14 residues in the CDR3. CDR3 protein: CTSSYALAGGEQYF. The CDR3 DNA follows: TGTACCAGCAGTTATGCACTAGCGGGTGGTGAGCAGTATTTC.

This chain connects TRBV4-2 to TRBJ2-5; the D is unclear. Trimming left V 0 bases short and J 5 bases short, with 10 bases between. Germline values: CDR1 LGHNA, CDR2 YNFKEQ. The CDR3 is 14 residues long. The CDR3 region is CASSQDPVGETQYF. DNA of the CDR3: TGTGCCAGCAGCCAAGATCCCGTAGGGGAGACCCAGTACTTC.

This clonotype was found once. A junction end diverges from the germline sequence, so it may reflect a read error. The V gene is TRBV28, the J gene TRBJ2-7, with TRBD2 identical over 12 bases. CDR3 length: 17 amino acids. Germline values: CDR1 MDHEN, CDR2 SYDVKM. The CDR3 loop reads CDSSLGLAGGLTYEQYF. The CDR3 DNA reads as TGTGACAGCAGTTTAGGTCTAGCGGGAGGGCTCACCTACGAGCAGTACTTC.

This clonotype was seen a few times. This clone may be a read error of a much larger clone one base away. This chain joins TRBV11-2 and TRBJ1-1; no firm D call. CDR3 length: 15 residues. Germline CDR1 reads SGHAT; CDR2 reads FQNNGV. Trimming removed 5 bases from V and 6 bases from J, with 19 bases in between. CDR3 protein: CASSRTGEVGAEAFF. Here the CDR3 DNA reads TGTGCCAGCAGCCGGACGGGCGAGGTAGGCGCTGAAGCTTTCTTT.

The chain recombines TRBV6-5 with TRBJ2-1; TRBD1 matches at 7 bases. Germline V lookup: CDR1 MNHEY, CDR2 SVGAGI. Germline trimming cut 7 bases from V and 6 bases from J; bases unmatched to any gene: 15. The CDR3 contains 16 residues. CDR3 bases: TGTGCCAGCACCGAGCTTGGGCGCGCAGGGGGCAATGAGCAGTTCTTC. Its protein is CASTELGRAGGNEQFF.

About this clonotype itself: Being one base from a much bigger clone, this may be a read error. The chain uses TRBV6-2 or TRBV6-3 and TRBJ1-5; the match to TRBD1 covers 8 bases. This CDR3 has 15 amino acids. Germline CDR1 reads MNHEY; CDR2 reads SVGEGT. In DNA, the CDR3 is TGTGCCAGCAGTCTAACAGGGGGGAGCAATCAGCCCCGGCATTTT. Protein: CASSLTGGSNQPRHF.

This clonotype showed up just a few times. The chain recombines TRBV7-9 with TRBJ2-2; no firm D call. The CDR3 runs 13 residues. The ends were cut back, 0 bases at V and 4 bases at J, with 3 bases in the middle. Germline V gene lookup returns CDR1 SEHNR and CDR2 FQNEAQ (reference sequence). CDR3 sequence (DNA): TGTGCCAGCAGCTTAGCGGCCACCGGGGAGCTGTTTTTT. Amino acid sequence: CASSLAATGELFF.

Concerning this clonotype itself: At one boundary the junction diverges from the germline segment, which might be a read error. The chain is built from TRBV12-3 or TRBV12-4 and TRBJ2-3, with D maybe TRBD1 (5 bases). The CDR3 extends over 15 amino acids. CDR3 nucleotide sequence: TGTGCCAGCAGTCCCCAAAACCAGGGAACAGGTACGCAGTATTTT. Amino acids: CASSPQNQGTGTQYF.

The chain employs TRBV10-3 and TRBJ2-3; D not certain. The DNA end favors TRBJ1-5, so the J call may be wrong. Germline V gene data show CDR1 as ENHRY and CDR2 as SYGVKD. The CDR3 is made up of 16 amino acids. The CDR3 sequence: CAISDELAGGTDTQHF. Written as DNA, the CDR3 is TGTGCCATCAGTGACGAACTAGCGGGAGGCACAGATACGCAGCATTTT.

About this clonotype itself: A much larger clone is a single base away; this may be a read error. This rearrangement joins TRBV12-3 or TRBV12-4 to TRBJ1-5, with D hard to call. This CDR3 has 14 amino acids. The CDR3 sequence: CASSFRLSNLPQHF. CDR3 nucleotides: TGTGCCAGCAGTTTTCGACTGTCTAATCTGCCCCAGCATTTT.

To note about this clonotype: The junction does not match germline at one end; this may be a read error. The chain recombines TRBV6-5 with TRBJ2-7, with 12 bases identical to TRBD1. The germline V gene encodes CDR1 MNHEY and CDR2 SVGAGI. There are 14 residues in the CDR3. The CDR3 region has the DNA TGTGTCAGCTCCGGGACAGGGGGCAGCTACGAGCAGTACTTC. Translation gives CVSSGTGGSYEQYF.